Described below is a single TCR beta chain sequence and its context. In each case, RNA was isolated and then reverse transcribed into cDNA as the sequencing template. Here immunoSEQ multiplex PCR was the method, and the copy in TCRdb shows in-frame clones only, minus some. The sample yields fewer than 100,000 clones, around 44% seen once. Germline trimming cut 4 bases from V and 2 bases from J; bases unmatched to any gene: 16. This CDR3 contains 19 residues. Germline V gene data show CDR1 as SGHAT and CDR2 as FQNNGV. The source of the sample is a study of CD8+ T cells in alopecia areata. The chain links TRBV11-2 to TRBJ2-5; 10 bases align to TRBD2. The receptor comes from a human donor with alopecia areata. Specimen: CD4+ T cells sorted from blood. CDR3 residues: CASSSAHSGRFGGQETQYF. CDR3 DNA sequence: TGTGCCAGCAGCTCCGCCCATAGCGGGAGGTTCGGGGGGCAAGAGACCCAGTACTTC.